This T cell receptor (beta chain) is from a study of beta chain features in type 1 diabetes. Across the study: The patients were much like the healthy donors in age, gender and cell yields. Study-level findings and limits: Any HLA-type effect on TCRB rearrangement remained unresolved here. Moderately but significantly shorter TCRB CDR3s were found in Type 1 diabetes patients in all four CD4+ subsets. Sequencing the cDNA could make cells with high TCR expression show up more than they should.

As regards this clone: Its antigen is unidentified.

Germline CDR1 and CDR2: SGHRS and YFSETQ. The CDR3 has 14 residues. V lost 4 bases to trimming and J lost 3 bases; unmatched junction nucleotides: 0. Sequencing targeted expressed TCRB transcripts, as all isolated RNA had been reverse transcribed. Only in-frame clones appear in the TCRdb table, and some are missing; sequencing was by immunoSEQ multiplex PCR. Here the sample spans about 230,000 clones, over 8.5% being singletons. The V gene is TRBV5-1, the J gene TRBJ2-2, with 10 bases that match TRBD1. Input material: naive CD4+ T cells from blood. The TCR sequence derives from a woman aged 18-29 years in good health. The CDR3 coding sequence is TGCGCCAGCAGCGGGACAGGGGACACCGGGGAGCTGTTTTTT. Its protein product is CASSGTGDTGELFF.